This T cell receptor (beta chain) was retrieved from a study of identical twins. Findings of the study overall: Whereas memory repertoires showed no such difference, abundant cord blood beta clonotypes carried fewer insertions.

To note about this clonotype: Its antigen is as yet unknown.

TCRdb independently ran MiXCR on the 5' RACE reads; one entry per CDR3 protein. The repertoire holds about 530,000 distinct CDR3 sequences, with about 15% as singletons. CDR3 size: 13 residues. V dropped 5 bases and J dropped 10; count of bases not matched to a gene: 12. The germline V gene has CDR1 DFQATT and CDR2 SNEGSKA (reference sequence). These same data were also listed under a study on yellow fever vaccine responses in identical twins. That source notes: Reported findings indicate that twins' vaccine T cell responses seemed partially convergent, partially personalized.

The V and J genes are TRBV20-1 and TRBJ2-7; 9 bases are a match to TRBD1. Sequences were obtained from CD4+ T cells sorted from blood. This receptor was taken from a woman in her late teens or twenties in good health. The CDR3 spells CSAHTPDRGFQYV. The CDR3 coding sequence is TGCAGTGCTCACACCCCGGACAGGGGATTTCAGTACGTC.